Included here is one T cell receptor beta chain sequence, with context. This sample was taken from a study of shared clonotypes between healthy human individuals. Study-level background: Every donor yielded three CD4 naive, three CD4 memory, two CD8 naive and one CD8 memory plate.

Germline assignment: CDR1 LGHNA and CDR2 YNFKEQ. The CDR3 has 15 residues. Trimming left V 0 bases short and J 4 bases short, with 10 bases between. The authors' processing: Without quality scores, immunoSEQ junctional reads could not be filtered like full-length reads. Sequencing was performed with immunoSEQ multiplex PCR; in TCRdb, only in-frame clones are kept and a portion is missing. V, J and clone size reflect that table, while D and trimming were determined from the DNA. The top ten clones hold about 0.064% of a sample with around 510,000 clones, 90% to 97% of them seen once. The V gene is TRBV4-2, the J gene TRBJ2-1, with D tentatively TRBD1 (6 bases). The material sequenced was naive CD4+ T cells sorted from blood. Subset denoted: CD45RA+ positively selected. The clonotype was recovered from a woman in her 30s in good health. CDR3 DNA: TGTGCCAGCAGCCAAGATCTTAGGGGGTACAATGAGCAGTTCTTC. Amino acids: CASSQDLRGYNEQFF.